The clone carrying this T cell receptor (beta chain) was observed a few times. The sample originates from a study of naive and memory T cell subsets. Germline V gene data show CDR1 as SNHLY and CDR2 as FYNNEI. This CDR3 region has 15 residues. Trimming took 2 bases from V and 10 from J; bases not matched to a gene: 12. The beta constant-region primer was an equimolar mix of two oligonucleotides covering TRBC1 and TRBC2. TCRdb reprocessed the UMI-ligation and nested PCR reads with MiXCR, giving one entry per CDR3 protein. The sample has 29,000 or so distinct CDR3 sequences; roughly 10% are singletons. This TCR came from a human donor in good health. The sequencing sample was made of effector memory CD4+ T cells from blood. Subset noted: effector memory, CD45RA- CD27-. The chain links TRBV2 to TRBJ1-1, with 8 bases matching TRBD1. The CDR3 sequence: CASSEKGGRGRVAFF. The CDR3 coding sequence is TGTGCCAGCAGTGAAAAAGGCGGCAGGGGGCGGGTAGCTTTCTTT.